These 20 T cell receptor beta chains originate from one sample sequenced in a study of cytomegalovirus exposure and HLA in healthy donors. 60 Vbeta and 13 Jbeta primers were used in PCR. Produced via immunoSEQ multiplex PCR; TCRdb's table is partial and in-frame only. The record lists tens of thousands of clones, of which the ten most abundant hold roughly 15%. Sequences were obtained from PBMCs. The receptors were sampled from a middle-aged man in good health and CMV-seropositive.

The chain is built from TRBV30 and TRBJ2-2; possibly TRBD1 for D (5 bases). Trimming cost V 2 bases and J 1 base, with 5 bases left between them. There are 13 residues in the CDR3. Per germline, CDR1 GTSNPN and CDR2 SVGIG (reference sequence). The CDR3 sequence is CAWSRGNTGELFF. CDR3 bases: TGTGCCTGGAGTAGGGGGAACACCGGGGAGCTGTTTTTT. Combining the CDR3 with reference TRBV30 and TRBJ2-2 gives the whole variable domain SQTIHQWPATLVQPVGSPLSLECTVEGTSNPNLYWYRQAAGRGLQLLFYSVGIGQISSEVPQNLSASRPQDRQFILSSKKLLLSDSGFYLCAWSRGNTGELFFGEGSRLTVL.

The chain combines TRBV7-2 with TRBJ1-4; maybe TRBD1 (5 bases). This CDR3 comprises 14 residues. V gave up 3 bases and J gave up 4 bases, with 9 bases separating them. Germline assignment: CDR1 SGHTA and CDR2 FQGNSA. In DNA, the CDR3 is TGTGCCAGCAGCTTGGGGGGGGGTAATGAAAAACTGTTTTTT. Its translation is CASSLGGGNEKLFF.

This chain uses TRBV29-1 with TRBJ1-2; weak D call: TRBD1 (6 bases). The CDR3 runs 13 residues. Germline CDR1 is SQVTM and CDR2 is ANQGSEA. The ends were cut back, 7 bases at V and 4 bases at J, with 16 bases in the middle. This CDR3 is CSGGFTGSYGYTF. CDR3 bases: TGCAGCGGCGGGTTCACAGGGTCCTATGGCTACACCTTC.

The chain joins TRBV19 to TRBJ1-5; D possibly corresponds to TRBD1 (5 bases). The CDR3 loop spans 15 amino acids. V gave up 3 bases and J gave up 6 bases, with 15 bases separating them. The V gene's germline CDR1 is LNHDA and CDR2 SQIVND (reference sequence). The CDR3 region is CASSMGGGIAQPQHF. The CDR3 nucleotides are TGTGCCAGTAGTATGGGGGGGGGAATAGCTCAGCCCCAGCATTTT.

The rearrangement links TRBV28 to TRBJ1-1, with 7 bases matching TRBD1. Trimming at V came to 6 bases and at J to 4 bases, leaving 8 bases not matched to a gene. CDR3 length equals 14 residues. Germline-derived CDR1 and CDR2 are MDHEN and SYDVKM. CDR3 DNA sequence: TGTGCCAGCAGCCCCCAGGGGGTAATCACTGAAGCTTTCTTT. Amino acid sequence: CASSPQGVITEAFF.

V gene TRBV10-3 combines with J gene TRBJ1-2; possible D gene TRBD1, 6 bases. The V gene lost 4 bases and the J gene lost 6 bases, with 18 bases spanning the gap. The CDR3 totals 15 residues. The germline V gene encodes CDR1 ENHRY and CDR2 SYGVKD. The CDR3 region is CAISVNWGQGNGYTF. DNA for the CDR3: TGTGCCATCAGTGTTAATTGGGGGCAGGGCAATGGCTACACCTTC.

This sequence joins TRBV27 and TRBJ1-1; a weak D match, TRBD1 (5 bases). In germline, CDR1 is MNHEY, CDR2 SMNVEV (reference sequence). The CDR3 has 14 residues. V was clipped by 3 bases and J by 4 bases, with 12 bases between them. CDR3 nucleotides: TGTGCCAGCAGTTTTAATTGGAGGGGCACTGAAGCTTTCTTT. It yields the protein CASSFNWRGTEAFF.

The V and J genes are TRBV19 and TRBJ2-7; the D gene is possibly TRBD2 (6 bases). Trimming removed 3 bases at V and 4 bases at J, with 10 bases between. This CDR3 region has 13 residues. Per germline, CDR1 LNHDA and CDR2 SQIVND (reference sequence). CDR3 in amino acids: CASSMTGRYEQYF. Here the CDR3 DNA reads TGTGCCAGTAGTATGACCGGGAGATACGAGCAGTACTTC.

The rearrangement uses TRBV5-6 and TRBJ1-2; D ambiguous. Trimming cost V 6 bases and J 4 bases, with 19 bases left between them. Germline CDR1 SGHDT, CDR2 YYEEEE. The CDR3 runs 15 residues. The CDR3 sequence is CASTKFERLLYGYTF. For the CDR3, the DNA is TGTGCCAGCACCAAGTTTGAGCGTCTACTCTATGGCTACACCTTC. Variable domain in full (rest from reference TRBV5-6 and TRBJ1-2): DAGVTQSPTHLIKTRGQQVTLRCSPKSGHDTVSWYQQALGQGPQFIFQYYEEEERQRGNFPDRFSGHQFPNYSSELNVNALLLGDSALYLCASTKFERLLYGYTFGSGTRLTVV.

V is TRBV9 and J is TRBJ2-1; no firm D call. This CDR3 is 12 amino acids long. Germline loops: CDR1 SGDLS, CDR2 YYNGEE. With 0 bases removed from V and 8 bases from J, the gap between germline ends came to 6 bases. The CDR3 here is CASSVGSHEQFF. The CDR3 nucleotides are TGTGCCAGCAGCGTAGGGAGCCATGAGCAGTTCTTC.

The rearrangement links TRBV2 to TRBJ1-2; D possibly corresponds to TRBD1 (5 bases). The CDR3 runs to 12 residues. The germline V gene has CDR1 SNHLY and CDR2 FYNNEI. V was trimmed by 5 bases and J by 5 bases, leaving 9 bases between them. The CDR3 bases are TGTGCCAGCAGTCTGACAGCGTATGGCTACACCTTC. Amino acids: CASSLTAYGYTF. Together with reference TRBV2 and TRBJ1-2, the CDR3 gives the full variable domain: EPEVTQTPSHQVTQMGQEVILRCVPISNHLYFYWYRQILGQKVEFLVSFYNNEISEKSEIFDDQFSVERPDGSNFTLKIRSTKLEDSAMYFCASSLTAYGYTFGSGTRLTVV.

The chain uses TRBV7-2 and TRBJ1-5; D unclear. This CDR3 spans 12 amino acids. The germline V gene encodes CDR1 SGHTA and CDR2 FQGNSA. Trimming shortened V by 5 bases and J by 5 bases, and 7 bases separated the two germline ends. The CDR3 loop is CASSISDQPQHF. In nucleotides, the CDR3 is TGTGCCAGCAGCATCTCAGATCAGCCCCAGCATTTT.

The chain joins TRBV7-9 to TRBJ2-7, with D unresolved. The ends were cut back, 5 bases at V and 2 bases at J, with 19 bases in the middle. The CDR3 is 16 residues long. Germline V gene data show CDR1 as SEHNR and CDR2 as FQNEAQ (reference sequence). The CDR3 DNA follows: TGTGCCAGCAGCATCATGGGCAGCCTGCCACCCTACGAGCAGTACTTC. Amino acid sequence: CASSIMGSLPPYEQYF.

The gene calls are TRBV6-6 and TRBJ1-1, with a possible D match to TRBD1 (6 bases). Germline CDR1 and CDR2: MNHNY and SVGAGI (reference sequence). The CDR3 sequence is 14 residues long. V lost 6 bases, J lost 1 base, and 12 bases lay in between. The CDR3 DNA reads TGTGCCAGCAGCGACCGGACAGCGAACACTGAAGCTTTCTTT. It translates to CASSDRTANTEAFF.

The V call is TRBV5-1, the J call TRBJ2-1, with 12 bases identical to TRBD1. Per germline, CDR1 SGHRS and CDR2 YFSETQ. Trimming removed 4 bases from V and 9 bases from J; junction bases left unmatched: 26. The CDR3 length is 21 residues. CDR3 loop: CASSHNTRDRGPSVVRSEQFF. As DNA, the CDR3 is TGCGCCAGCAGCCACAACACCCGGGACAGGGGGCCGTCGGTGGTCCGGAGTGAGCAGTTCTTC.

V and J are TRBV29-1 and TRBJ2-1; D is possibly TRBD1 (6 bases). V dropped 4 bases and J dropped 9 bases, with 13 bases sitting between them. There are 12 residues in the CDR3. The germline V gene has CDR1 SQVTM and CDR2 ANQGSEA. As DNA, the CDR3 is TGCAGCGTTGGACCTCAGGGGAGTGAGCAGTTCTTC. Translated, it gives CSVGPQGSEQFF.

The chain carries TRBV7-2 and TRBJ1-4; D unclear. The germline CDR1 and CDR2 sequences are SGHTA and FQGNSA. This CDR3 contains 12 residues. V was shortened by 5 bases and J by 10 bases, with 11 bases between the two germline ends. The CDR3 DNA sequence: TGTGCCAGCAGCCCCGGCCGGGGAAAACTGTTTTTT. Protein: CASSPGRGKLFF.

The J gene is TRBJ1-5, the V gene TRBV10-3; D is perhaps TRBD1 (6 bases). The germline gives CDR1 ENHRY, CDR2 SYGVKD. The CDR3 totals 15 residues. The V end lost 0 bases, the J end lost 7 bases, and 13 bases lay between the germline ends. CDR3 nucleotides: TGTGCCATCAGTGAGTCAGGGGGTTCAAGGCAGCCCCAGCATTTT. Translating it yields CAISESGGSRQPQHF.

The chain employs TRBV7-9 and TRBJ2-1, with 10 positions matching TRBD2. V shed 5 bases, J shed 5 bases, and the junction held 6 bases outside the gene matches. Germline CDR1 reads SEHNR; CDR2 reads FQNEAQ (reference sequence). The CDR3 totals 15 residues. CDR3 nucleotides: TGTGCCAGCAGCCCGGGGACTAGCGTTAACAATGAGCAGTTCTTC. Protein sequence: CASSPGTSVNNEQFF.

This chain joins TRBV11-1 and TRBJ2-7; TRBD2 matches 14 bases. Trimming cost V 4 bases and J 2 bases; bases outside gene matches: 7. The CDR3 covers 17 residues. CDR1 and CDR2 (germline): SGHAT, FQDESV (reference sequence). For the CDR3, the DNA is TGTGCCAGCAGCTCGGGACTAGCGGGAGCAGGAGCCTACGAGCAGTACTTC. It specifies CASSSGLAGAGAYEQYF.